The clone carrying this T cell receptor beta chain occurred many times. The antigen remains unidentified. A template switching step contributed a universal primer site, while unique molecular identifiers were present in the cDNA. TCRdb re-called the 5' RACE reads through MiXCR, storing one row per CDR3 protein. The sample shows some 710,000 distinct CDR3 sequences, approximately 6% of them seen only once. Only healthy Caucasians were included as donors. The V end lost 4 bases, the J end lost 3 bases, and 8 bases lay between the germline ends. The CDR3 runs 13 residues. In germline, CDR1 is MNHEY, CDR2 SMNVEV (reference sequence). This specimen comes from a study of identical twins. Overall study results and limits: Conclusions leaned on cross-sectional statistical analysis and did not track the same donors over time.

This clonotype was obtained from a man between 18 and 29 years old in good health. The chain combines TRBV27 with TRBJ2-3; D may be TRBD2 (6 bases). Sample: naive T cells sorted from blood. The CDR3 here is CASSYRGTDTQYF. DNA of the CDR3: TGTGCCAGCAGTTACCGGGGGACAGATACGCAGTATTTT.